Following are 29 T cell receptor beta chains from one sample sequenced in a study of T-cell reconstitution after alpha-beta-depleted transplantation in children. The TCRbeta library incorporated unique molecular identifiers. TCRdb independently ran MiXCR on the PCR reads; one entry per CDR3 protein. The sample has about 980,000 distinct CDR3 sequences; less than 30% are singletons. Sequencing was performed on PBMCs, mostly from graft donor cells, taken 360 days after TCRalphabeta/CD19-depleted stem cell transplant. The origin of the receptors is a boy under two years old who had a stem cell transplant for SCID, so the T cells may come from the graft donor.

The table lists this clonotype with a few counts. The chain combines TRBV5-1 with TRBJ2-1, with 9 bases identical to TRBD2. The CDR3 has 12 residues. V lost 0 bases, J lost 13 bases, and 2 bases stayed unmatched. The germline V gene has CDR1 SGHRS and CDR2 YFSETQ. CDR3 residues: CASSLGGTSQFF. The CDR3, as DNA: TGCGCCAGCAGCTTGGGAGGGACTAGCCAGTTCTTC.

In its sample, this clonotype was seen many times. The chain uses TRBV24-1 and TRBJ2-2, with D perhaps TRBD1 (6 bases). V gave up 3 bases and J gave up 6 bases, with 16 bases separating them. CDR1 and CDR2 from the germline V gene are KGHDR and SFDVKD. CDR3 length: 16 amino acids. This CDR3 is CATSDKGHGRPGELFF. CDR3 nucleotide sequence: TGTGCCACCAGTGATAAGGGACACGGTCGTCCCGGGGAGCTGTTTTTT.

CDR3 sequence (DNA): TGCGCCAGCAGCTTGGGTTCTGGGGCCATCAGCACAGATACGCAGTATTTT. Protein: CASSLGSGAISTDTQYF. The chain recombines TRBV5-1 with TRBJ2-3; tentative D call: TRBD1 (5 bases). The CDR3 sequence is 17 residues long. Trimming removed 0 bases from V and 0 bases from J, with 14 bases in between. Per the germline V gene, CDR1 is SGHRS and CDR2 is YFSETQ. The full variable domain, rest sourced from reference TRBV5-1 and TRBJ2-3, is KAGVTQTPRYLIKTRGQQVTLSCSPISGHRSVSWYQQTPGQGLQFLFEYFSETQRNKGNFPGRFSGRQFSNSRSEMNVSTLELGDSALYLCASSLGSGAISTDTQYFGPGTRLTVL.

This clonotype was detected only a few times. This chain links TRBV9 with TRBJ1-6; D remains ambiguous. The CDR3 loop spans 12 amino acids. The germline CDR1 and CDR2 sequences are SGDLS and YYNGEE. V lost 7 bases and J 9 bases, leaving 11 bases between the germline ends. CDR3 residues: CASAGHGSPLHF. The CDR3 DNA reads TGTGCCAGCGCCGGTCATGGTTCACCCCTCCACTTT. The whole variable domain, remainder taken from reference TRBV9 and TRBJ1-6, is DSGVTQTPKHLITATGQRVTLRCSPRSGDLSVYWYQQSLDQGLQFLIQYYNGEERAKGNILERFSAQQFPDLHSELNLSSLELGDSALYFCASAGHGSPLHFGNGTRLTVT.

The genes are TRBV4-1 and TRBJ2-1; D ambiguous. The CDR3 spans 17 residues. Germline loops: CDR1 MGHRA, CDR2 YSYEKL. V was cut by 1 base and J by 1 base, with 14 bases left in between. CDR3 DNA: TGCGCCAGCAGCCAAGGAAAGGCAAGACGGTCCTACAATGAGCAGTTCTTC. Translated: CASSQGKARRSYNEQFF.

V and J are TRBV28 and TRBJ2-3, with unresolved D. CDR1 and CDR2 from the germline V gene are MDHEN and SYDVKM. V lost 3 bases and J lost 2, with 9 bases in between. The length of the CDR3 is 14 residues. Here the CDR3 DNA reads TGTGCCAGCAGTTTTTATCGAGACACAGATACGCAGTATTTT. Residues: CASSFYRDTDTQYF. The whole variable domain, remainder taken from reference TRBV28 and TRBJ2-3, is DVKVTQSSRYLVKRTGEKVFLECVQDMDHENMFWYRQDPGLGLRLIYFSYDVKMKEKGDIPEGYSVSREKKERFSLILESASTNQTSMYLCASSFYRDTDTQYFGPGTRLTVL.

The chain carries TRBV6-5 and TRBJ1-1; TRBD1 aligns across 8 bases. Germline values: CDR1 MNHEY, CDR2 SVGAGI. CDR3 length: 15 amino acids. J lost 1 base, V lost 6 bases, and 7 bases had no gene match. The DNA of the CDR3 is TGTGCCAGCAGCAACGACAGGGGCCCGAACACTGAAGCTTTCTTT. It translates to CASSNDRGPNTEAFF.

This clonotype was detected only a few times. This rearrangement joins TRBV7-9 to TRBJ2-1, with D tentatively TRBD2 (5 bases). The CDR3 sequence is 13 residues long. V lost 7 bases and J 10 bases, leaving 17 bases between the germline ends. Germline CDR1 is SEHNR and CDR2 is FQNEAQ (reference sequence). DNA for the CDR3: TGTGCCAGCACGCCCCTCACCCCGGGAGAGCAGTTCTTC. The encoded protein is CASTPLTPGEQFF.

The rearrangement links TRBV5-1 to TRBJ1-2; D remains unclear. The CDR3 is 13 amino acids. From germline, CDR1 is SGHRS and CDR2 YFSETQ. The germline V and J ends were trimmed by 5 bases and 6 bases, with 14 bases remaining between them. CDR3 protein: CASRTSDGDGYTF. CDR3 in DNA: TGCGCCAGCAGAACATCCGACGGTGATGGCTACACCTTC.

V gene TRBV10-3 combines with J gene TRBJ2-7; perhaps TRBD2 as D (5 bases). This CDR3 comprises 16 residues. V shed 0 bases and J shed 0 bases, with 12 bases lying between them. Per germline, CDR1 ENHRY and CDR2 SYGVKD. This CDR3 is CAISESWRGSSYEQYF. CDR3 in DNA: TGTGCCATCAGTGAGTCGTGGAGAGGGAGCTCCTACGAGCAGTACTTC.

This clonotype came up a few times. V is TRBV20-1 and J is TRBJ2-7; D might be TRBD2 (6 bases). Trimming took 1 base from V and 2 from J, leaving 21 bases between them. This CDR3 is built from 17 residues. Germline loops: CDR1 DFQATT, CDR2 SNEGSKA (reference sequence). CDR3 region: CSARALLPGLGTYEQYF. DNA for the CDR3: TGCAGTGCTAGAGCTCTCCTTCCGGGACTGGGAACCTACGAGCAGTACTTC.

The V gene is TRBV29-1, the J gene TRBJ1-2; a possible D gene is TRBD1 (5 bases). The ends were cut back, 4 bases at V and 1 base at J, with 19 bases in the middle. This CDR3 region has 16 residues. CDR1 SQVTM and CDR2 ANQGSEA come from the germline V gene. This CDR3 reads CSVVSPGRALNYGYTF. The CDR3, as DNA: TGCAGCGTTGTCTCCCCCGGCAGGGCCCTTAACTATGGCTACACCTTC.

The V and J genes are TRBV20-1 and TRBJ2-1; 7 nucleotides agree with TRBD2. Germline V lookup: CDR1 DFQATT, CDR2 SNEGSKA (reference sequence). There are 15 residues in the CDR3. The V and J ends lost 3 bases and 3 bases, in that order; junction bases with no gene match: 8. CDR3 sequence reads: CSASGWTRGYNEQFF. The CDR3 nucleotides are TGCAGTGCTAGCGGTTGGACTAGAGGCTACAATGAGCAGTTCTTC.

Only a few counts were recorded for this clonotype. The chain employs TRBV7-6 and TRBJ2-5; D possibly corresponds to TRBD2 (6 bases). This CDR3 is 14 amino acids long. Germline lookup yields CDR1 SGHVS and CDR2 FNYEAQ. V lost 1 base and J lost 7, with 13 bases in between. The CDR3 loop reads CASSLEVMGGTQYF. The CDR3 DNA reads as TGTGCCAGCAGCTTAGAGGTCATGGGGGGGACCCAGTACTTC.

This clonotype occurred many times. The V gene is TRBV12-3 or TRBV12-4, the J gene TRBJ2-1; TRBD2 matches 11 bases. This CDR3 spans 14 amino acids. J gave up 8 bases and V 5 bases, and 5 bases lay outside the gene matches. The CDR3 spells CASSRLAGLYEQFF. In DNA, the CDR3 is TGTGCCAGCAGTCGACTAGCGGGGCTCTATGAGCAGTTCTTC.

This clonotype was counted ten times or more. The rearrangement uses TRBV6-5 and TRBJ1-1; D is unresolved. The CDR3 covers 15 residues. Germline loops: CDR1 MNHEY, CDR2 SVGAGI. Trimming took off 1 base at V and 0 bases at J, with 9 bases between the two ends. This CDR3 is CASSYLSDMNTEAFF. In DNA form, the CDR3 reads TGTGCCAGCAGTTACTTGAGCGATATGAACACTGAAGCTTTCTTT.

In its sample, this clonotype was seen a few times. The rearrangement joins TRBV4-2 to TRBJ1-5; TRBD1 might be the D (5 bases). Germline loops: CDR1 LGHNA, CDR2 YNFKEQ. V lost 0 bases, J lost 3 bases, and 6 bases lay in between. This CDR3 region has 14 residues. Here the CDR3 DNA reads TGTGCCAGCAGCCAAGAAGGGGACAATCAGCCCCAGCATTTT. Protein sequence: CASSQEGDNQPQHF.

This clonotype was detected a few times. The chain is built from TRBV25-1 and TRBJ1-1, with D perhaps TRBD1 (5 bases). Trimming shortened V by 2 bases and J by 3 bases, and 13 bases separated the two germline ends. The CDR3 loop spans 15 amino acids. The germline gives CDR1 MGHDK, CDR2 SYGVNS. Here the CDR3 reads CASSENRGFDTEAFF. The CDR3 DNA is TGTGCCAGCAGTGAAAACCGGGGGTTCGACACTGAAGCTTTCTTT.

The chain joins TRBV15 to TRBJ2-1; 12 positions agree with TRBD1. V lost 2 bases and J lost 6; bases outside the gene matches: 11. The germline V gene encodes CDR1 LNHNV and CDR2 YYDKDF (reference sequence). CDR3 length: 18 amino acids. As DNA, the CDR3 is TGTGCCACCAGCAGATCTTGGAGGGGACAGGGGGCGGTCAATGAGCAGTTCTTC. Translating it yields CATSRSWRGQGAVNEQFF.

This clonotype has more than one count but fewer than ten. The chain is built from TRBV20-1 and TRBJ2-2; TRBD2 matches at 9 bases. Germline CDR1 is DFQATT and CDR2 is SNEGSKA (reference sequence). This CDR3 is 16 amino acids long. V trimming: 1 base; J trimming: 3 bases; junction bases outside the gene matches: 6. CDR3 protein: CSARVSGGYHTGELFF. The DNA for the CDR3 is TGCAGTGCTAGAGTTAGCGGGGGTTACCACACCGGGGAGCTGTTTTTT.

In its sample, this clonotype was seen many times. V gene TRBV6-5 combines with J gene TRBJ2-7, with TRBD2 matching over 10 bases. The CDR3 is 17 residues long. CDR1 is MNHEY, CDR2 SVGAGI, per germline. After removal of 2 bases from V and 0 bases from J, the junction contained 7 bases not matched to a gene. The DNA of the CDR3 is TGTGCCAGCAGTTACGGGACTAGCGAGGCCTACTCCTACGAGCAGTACTTC. Translation: CASSYGTSEAYSYEQYF.

The rearrangement uses TRBV7-3 and TRBJ2-1; 7 positions match TRBD2. There are 15 residues in the CDR3. V shed 2 bases, J shed 2 bases, and the junction held 3 bases outside the gene matches. The germline V gene encodes CDR1 SGHTA and CDR2 FQGTGA. The CDR3 loop reads CASSLWGTTYNEQFF. The DNA for the CDR3 is TGTGCCAGCAGCTTATGGGGGACTACCTACAATGAGCAGTTCTTC. Combining the CDR3 with reference TRBV7-3 and TRBJ2-1 gives the whole variable domain GAGVSQTPSNKVTEKGKYVELRCDPISGHTALYWYRQSLGQGPEFLIYFQGTGAADDSGLPNDRFFAVRPEGSVSTLKIQRTERGDSAVYLCASSLWGTTYNEQFFGPGTRLTVL.

The rearrangement joins TRBV5-6 to TRBJ1-1; no firm D call. The CDR3 contains 15 residues. Between the trimmed V and J ends, which lost 4 bases and 4 bases, there was a span of 17 bases. CDR1 SGHDT and CDR2 YYEEEE come from the germline V gene. The CDR3: CASSLWQAASTEAFF. For the CDR3, the DNA is TGTGCCAGCAGCCTGTGGCAGGCGGCTTCCACTGAAGCTTTCTTT.

This clonotype was seen just once. The CDR3 DNA follows: TGCGCCAGCAGCTTGATGGCCCCGAGGGCAGATACGCAGTATTTT. This translates into CASSLMAPRADTQYF. The J gene is TRBJ2-3, the V gene TRBV5-1; TRBD2 might be the D (5 bases). Germline lookup yields CDR1 SGHRS and CDR2 YFSETQ. This CDR3 has 15 amino acids. V was clipped by 1 base and J by 4 bases, with 13 bases between them.

Turning to this clonotype: Germline is not matched at one junction end, which may reflect a read error. DNA for the CDR3: TGCGCCAGCAGCCAAGATCGTCAGGTAGCCAAAGACATTCAGTACTTC. Translated, it gives CASSQDRQVAKDIQYF. The chain uses TRBV4-3 and TRBJ2-4; D gene ambiguous. Looked up from germline, CDR1 is LGHNA and CDR2 is YSLEER. The CDR3 spans 16 residues.

There are a few counts of this clonotype. As DNA, the CDR3 is TGTGCCAGCAGCCTTATTGGGGGGGCGGAAGCTTTCTTT. Its translation is CASSLIGGAEAFF. The rearrangement uses TRBV9 and TRBJ1-1; weak D call: TRBD1 (6 bases). The V gene's germline CDR1 is SGDLS and CDR2 YYNGEE. V lost 4 bases and J lost 8, with 15 bases in between. This CDR3 region has 13 residues.

The genes are TRBV6-1 and TRBJ2-7, with 7 nucleotides matching TRBD2. The V gene's germline CDR1 is MNHNS and CDR2 SASEGT. Losses at the gene ends were 5 bases for V and 4 bases for J; bases not matched to a gene: 8. This CDR3 has 14 residues. The CDR3 coding sequence is TGTGCCAGCAGTACAACTAGCGCGGGATACGAGCAGTACTTC. Protein sequence: CASSTTSAGYEQYF.

The CDR3 region has the DNA TGTGCCAGCAGTCGGGACAGGGGGCCGAACACCGGGGAGCTGTTTTTT. It translates to CASSRDRGPNTGELFF. The chain employs TRBV6-1 and TRBJ2-2, with 12 bases aligning to TRBD1. The germline CDR1 and CDR2 sequences are MNHNS and SASEGT. The CDR3 totals 16 residues. J lost 0 bases, V lost 5 bases, and 1 base had no gene match.

The CDR3 here is CAISGSYEAFF. The CDR3 DNA sequence: TGTGCCATCAGTGGGAGCTATGAAGCTTTCTTT. This sequence joins TRBV10-3 and TRBJ1-1; D ambiguous. Germline V gene lookup returns CDR1 ENHRY and CDR2 SYGVKD. The CDR3 extends over 11 amino acids. V was trimmed by 4 bases and J by 7 bases, leaving 7 bases between them.